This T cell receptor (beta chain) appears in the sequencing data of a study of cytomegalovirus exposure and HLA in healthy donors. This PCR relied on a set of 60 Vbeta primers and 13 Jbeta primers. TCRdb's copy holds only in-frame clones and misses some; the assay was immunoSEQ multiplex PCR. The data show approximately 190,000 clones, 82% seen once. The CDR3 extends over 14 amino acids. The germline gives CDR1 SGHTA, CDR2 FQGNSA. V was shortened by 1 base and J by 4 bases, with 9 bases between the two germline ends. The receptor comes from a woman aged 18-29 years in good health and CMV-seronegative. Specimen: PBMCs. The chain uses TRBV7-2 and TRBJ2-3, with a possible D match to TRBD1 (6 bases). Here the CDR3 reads CASSLDREADTQYF. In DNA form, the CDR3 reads TGTGCCAGCAGCTTAGACAGGGAAGCAGATACGCAGTATTTT.